What follows describes a single T cell receptor beta chain. Its target is unknown. This specimen comes from a study of post-analysis software for immune sequencing data. Findings of the study overall: TRBV segments more frequent in patients than in controls numbered five and included TRBV5-6, TRBV5-1 and TRBV20-1.

Trimming pared 3 bases from V and 0 bases from J, leaving 10 bases between. Per the germline V gene, CDR1 is SGHAT and CDR2 is FQNNGV. This CDR3 spans 15 amino acids. Unique molecular identifiers tagged the TCR beta cDNA libraries. In TCRdb, the PCR reads were re-called with MiXCR into one record per CDR3 protein. The data contain more than 450,000 distinct CDR3 sequences, 30% to 40% of them singletons. Sequencing was done on a sample of blood. V is TRBV11-2 and J is TRBJ2-3, with TRBD1 as a possible D gene (6 bases). The clonotype was recovered from a girl under 18 with multiple sclerosis. The CDR3: CASSFGTTSTDTQYF. DNA of the CDR3: TGTGCCAGCAGCTTCGGGACAACTAGCACAGATACGCAGTATTTT.